The clone carrying this T cell receptor beta chain was detected only a few times. What it binds is unknown. This specimen belongs to a study of T-cell reconstitution after alpha-beta-depleted transplantation in children. Regarding the study as a whole: A year post-transplant, T-cell counts and diversity derived mostly from newly produced T cells. Reported findings indicate that, about two months after transplant, alpha-beta T cells came from several hundred expanded clones, which were derived from non-depleted graft cells.

The germline V gene encodes CDR1 SGDLS and CDR2 YYNGEE. CDR3 length equals 16 residues. The ends lost 2 bases at V and 4 bases at J; junction bases unmatched: 4. Researchers prepared the TCRbeta library using unique molecular identifiers, the study reports. TCRdb redid the calling of the PCR reads with MiXCR, one entry per CDR3 protein. The sample consists of hundreds of thousands of distinct CDR3 sequences, approximately 13% of them appearing once. The receptor was derived from a male patient younger than 18 who had a stem cell transplant for acute myeloid leukemia, so the T cells may come from the graft donor. This specimen consisted of PBMCs, mostly from graft donor cells, obtained 360 days after TCRalphabeta/CD19-depleted stem cell transplant. This chain links TRBV9 with TRBJ2-7, with TRBD2 matching over 15 bases. The CDR3 DNA reads TGTGCCAGCAGCGTCGAGGGACTAGCGGGAGGATACGAGCAGTACTTC. Residues: CASSVEGLAGGYEQYF. Complete variable domain (other parts from reference TRBV9 and TRBJ2-7): DSGVTQTPKHLITATGQRVTLRCSPRSGDLSVYWYQQSLDQGLQFLIQYYNGEERAKGNILERFSAQQFPDLHSELNLSSLELGDSALYFCASSVEGLAGGYEQYFGPGTRLTVT.